One sample yielded the 30 T cell receptor beta chains listed below, sequenced in a study of cytotoxic CD8 clonotypes in ibrutinib-treated CLL. The protocol was immunoSEQ multiplex PCR, while the TCRdb copy is restricted to in-frame clones and leaves out a portion. This repertoire shows a few hundred thousand clones, roughly 79% found once; its top ten account for about 6.7%. Here the sequenced sample was PBMCs, taken before ibrutinib treatment. These TCRs come from a human donor with chronic lymphocytic leukemia.

This rearrangement joins TRBV19 to TRBJ1-1, with 8 bases that match TRBD1. V dropped 5 bases and J dropped 8; count of bases not matched to a gene: 7. CDR3 size: 13 residues. Germline loops: CDR1 LNHDA, CDR2 SQIVND (reference sequence). CDR3 DNA sequence: TGTGCCAGTAGTCACAGGGGGGGTGTAGAAGCTTTCTTT. It is translated as CASSHRGGVEAFF. The entire variable domain, with the rest obtained from reference TRBV19 and TRBJ1-1, is as follows: DGGITQSPKYLFRKEGQNVTLSCEQNLNHDAMYWYRQDPGQGLRLIYYSQIVNDFQKGDIAEGYSVSREKKESFPLTVTSAQKNPTAFYLCASSHRGGVEAFFGQGTRLTVV.

This clone was found once. V usage is TRBV30 and J usage is TRBJ1-1, with 9 bases identical to TRBD1. Per the germline V gene, CDR1 is GTSNPN and CDR2 is SVGIG (reference sequence). V shed 3 bases and J 6 bases; nucleotides not matched to a gene: 14. The CDR3 extends over 16 amino acids. CDR3 in DNA: TGTGCCTGGAGGACTAAGCCGGGACAGGGAACCTCTGAAGCTTTCTTT. It is translated as CAWRTKPGQGTSEAFF.

The V and J genes are TRBV6-6 and TRBJ2-7, with TRBD2 as a possible D gene (7 bases). This CDR3 comprises 14 residues. The V gene lost 10 bases and the J gene lost 0 bases, with 16 bases spanning the gap. In germline, CDR1 is MNHNY, CDR2 SVGAGI (reference sequence). The CDR3: CATKTGGVSYEQYF. The DNA for the CDR3 is TGTGCCACCAAGACGGGGGGCGTCTCCTACGAGCAGTACTTC.

V gene TRBV5-1 combines with J gene TRBJ2-7, with 7 bases aligning to TRBD1. Germline V gives CDR1 SGHRS, CDR2 YFSETQ. Trimming took 0 bases from V and 6 from J; bases not matched to a gene: 6. The CDR3 is 14 residues long. CDR3: CASSLGQGHTEQYF. Written as DNA, the CDR3 is TGCGCCAGCAGCTTGGGACAGGGTCACACCGAGCAGTACTTC.

The rearrangement links TRBV5-1 to TRBJ1-1; unclear D gene. From germline, CDR1 is SGHRS and CDR2 YFSETQ. Trimming took off 1 base at V and 7 bases at J, with 8 bases between the two ends. The CDR3 sequence is 12 residues long. The CDR3, as DNA: TGCGCCAGCAGCTTGCACCCATATGAAGCTTTCTTT. Translating it yields CASSLHPYEAFF.

This clone was counted only a few times. The genes are TRBV10-3 and TRBJ2-3; D perhaps matches TRBD2 (5 bases). There are 16 residues in the CDR3. V lost 3 bases to trimming and J lost 2 bases, with 15 bases between them. Germline CDR1 is ENHRY and CDR2 is SYGVKD. The DNA of the CDR3 is TGTGCCATCAGTGAAAGACGGGGAGCGGCCACAGATACGCAGTATTTT. It translates to CAISERRGAATDTQYF.

This clone was observed once. The chain links TRBV19 to TRBJ2-5; 16 positions agree with TRBD2. The J segment lost 5 bases and the V segment lost 5 bases, leaving 8 bases of the junction unmatched. Looked up from germline, CDR1 is LNHDA and CDR2 is SQIVND (reference sequence). CDR3 length: 17 residues. The CDR3 is CASSPGLAGGVGETQYF. The CDR3, as DNA: TGTGCCAGTAGTCCGGGACTAGCGGGAGGGGTAGGGGAGACCCAGTACTTC.

This clone showed up just a few times. The J gene is TRBJ1-1, the V gene TRBV5-8, with a weak D call TRBD1 (5 bases). This CDR3 is built from 12 residues. V dropped 6 bases and J dropped 3 bases, with 9 bases sitting between them. Germline V gives CDR1 SGHTS, CDR2 YDEGEE. The CDR3 DNA follows: TGTGCCAGCAACCTCAGGGACACTGAAGCTTTCTTT. This translates into CASNLRDTEAFF.

The chain employs TRBV18 and TRBJ2-5; the D gene is possibly TRBD2 (6 bases). The CDR3 length is 17 residues. With 6 bases removed from V and 5 bases from J, the gap between germline ends came to 25 bases. Germline values: CDR1 KGHSH, CDR2 LQKENI. The DNA of the CDR3 is TGTGCCAGCTCTCCGGACGAAGGGACTCGTGCATGGGAGACCCAGTACTTC. It encodes CASSPDEGTRAWETQYF. Full variable domain (missing parts from reference TRBV18 and TRBJ2-5): NAGVMQNPRHLVRRRGQEARLRCSPMKGHSHVYWYRQLPEEGLKFMVYLQKENIIDESGMPKERFSAEFPKEGPSILRIQQVVRGDSAAYFCASSPDEGTRAWETQYFGPGTRLLVL.

This chain joins TRBV4-1 and TRBJ2-5, with 7 bases lining up with TRBD1. Looked up from germline, CDR1 is MGHRA and CDR2 is YSYEKL. V lost 0 bases, J lost 3 bases, and 10 bases stayed unmatched. The CDR3 has 17 residues. CDR3 sequence (DNA): TGCGCCAGCAGCCAAGAAGCCCCCTACAGGGGAAAAGAGACCCAGTACTTC. This translates into CASSQEAPYRGKETQYF.

In this sample, this clone turned up a few times. The J gene is TRBJ2-7, the V gene TRBV14; D remains ambiguous. From germline, CDR1 is SGHDN and CDR2 FVKESK. Trimming cost V 2 bases and J 0 bases, with 20 bases left between them. The CDR3 totals 18 residues. Written as DNA, the CDR3 is TGTGCCAGCAGCCAACGAAGTCCCTATCCCAACTCCTCCTACGAGCAGTACTTC. This encodes CASSQRSPYPNSSYEQYF.

This chain uses TRBV10-1 with TRBJ2-7; no reliable D call. The CDR3 length is 12 residues. Germline assignment: CDR1 WNHNN and CDR2 SYGVQD (reference sequence). V was cut by 4 bases and J by 2 bases, with 6 bases left in between. The CDR3 here is CASSAQPYEQYF. The CDR3 DNA reads as TGCGCCAGCAGTGCACAGCCCTACGAGCAGTACTTC.

This sequence joins TRBV7-2 and TRBJ2-7, with unresolved D. The V gene's germline CDR1 is SGHTA and CDR2 FQGNSA. The length of the CDR3 is 13 residues. The V end was cut by 3 bases, the J end by 3 bases, with 9 bases between. CDR3 in amino acids: CASSFGLLYEQYF. CDR3 DNA: TGTGCCAGCAGCTTCGGCCTACTCTACGAGCAGTACTTC.

The table lists this clone with a count of one. The J gene is TRBJ2-1, the V gene TRBV5-4; 8 bases match TRBD2. The V gene end was trimmed by 0 bases and the J gene end by 6 bases; junction bases not matched to a gene: 14. This CDR3 contains 18 residues. CDR1 is SGHNT and CDR2 is YYREEE in the germline V gene (reference sequence). The CDR3 sequence is CASSLVVLAAGLLNEQFF. The CDR3 coding sequence is TGTGCCAGCAGCTTGGTCGTACTAGCGGCCGGGCTCCTCAATGAGCAGTTCTTC. Supplemented by reference TRBV5-4 and TRBJ2-1, the full variable domain reads ETGVTQSPTHLIKTRGQQVTLRCSSQSGHNTVSWYQQALGQGPQFIFQYYREEENGRGNFPPRFSGLQFPNYSSELNVNALELDDSALYLCASSLVVLAAGLLNEQFFGPGTRLTVL.

The J gene is TRBJ2-1, the V gene TRBV5-8; tentatively, D is TRBD2 (5 bases). Germline V gene lookup returns CDR1 SGHTS and CDR2 YDEGEE. The CDR3 is 17 amino acids. Trimming removed 0 bases at V and 0 bases at J, with 13 bases between. This chain's CDR3 is CASSLAEGVSSYNEQFF. In nucleotides, the CDR3 is TGTGCCAGCAGCTTGGCCGAGGGAGTGAGCTCCTACAATGAGCAGTTCTTC.

The chain recombines TRBV5-1 with TRBJ2-3, with TRBD2 matching 10 bases. CDR1 SGHRS and CDR2 YFSETQ come from the germline V gene. V shed 4 bases, J shed 1 base, and the junction held 3 bases outside the gene matches. This CDR3 comprises 15 residues. The CDR3 DNA is TGCGCCAGCAGCAGGGGGACTAGCGGCACAGATACGCAGTATTTT. It codes for CASSRGTSGTDTQYF.

This clone turned up a few times. The V and J genes are TRBV6-5 and TRBJ1-5; D not certain. Germline loops: CDR1 MNHEY, CDR2 SVGAGI. This CDR3 contains 15 residues. With 6 bases removed from V and 2 bases from J, the gap between germline ends came to 14 bases. CDR3 loop: CASSLGRGGNQPQHF. DNA of the CDR3: TGTGCCAGCAGCCTCGGACGGGGAGGCAATCAGCCCCAGCATTTT.

A note on this clone: Other DNA sequences of this sample code for an identical CDR3. The chain carries TRBV5-1 and TRBJ2-2; tentative D call: TRBD1 (6 bases). Per the germline V gene, CDR1 is SGHRS and CDR2 is YFSETQ. The CDR3 spans 16 residues. Trimming removed 0 bases from V and 0 bases from J, with 9 bases in between. The CDR3 is CASSLGGPANTGELFF. CDR3 nucleotide sequence: TGCGCCAGCAGCTTGGGGGGGCCGGCGAACACCGGGGAGCTGTTTTTT.

The rearrangement uses TRBV11-2 and TRBJ2-5; no firm D call. Trimming left V 5 bases short and J 1 base short, with 11 bases between. Germline lookup yields CDR1 SGHAT and CDR2 FQNNGV. CDR3 length equals 14 residues. In DNA form, the CDR3 reads TGTGCCAGCAGCCAACAGACAAGCCAAGAGACCCAGTACTTC. This codes for CASSQQTSQETQYF.

This clone has a handful of counts. The V call is TRBV2, the J call TRBJ2-1, with D possibly matching TRBD1 (5 bases). The CDR3 length is 10 residues. V shed 6 bases and J shed 10 bases, with 7 bases lying between them. In germline, CDR1 is SNHLY, CDR2 FYNNEI. CDR3 region: CASRGVEQFF. The CDR3 nucleotides are TGTGCCAGCAGAGGGGTGGAGCAGTTCTTC.

CDR3 amino acids: CASSPPSGRKDEQYF. CDR3 coding DNA: TGTGCCAGCAGTCCGCCAAGCGGGAGAAAGGACGAGCAGTACTTC. The rearrangement uses TRBV28 and TRBJ2-7; 8 nucleotides agree with TRBD2. The CDR3 consists of 15 residues. V trimming: 5 bases; J trimming: 5 bases; junction bases outside the gene matches: 11. From germline, CDR1 is MDHEN and CDR2 SYDVKM.

On this clone itself: Other DNA sequences from this sample encode an identical CDR3 as well. This chain uses TRBV19 with TRBJ1-5; D is perhaps TRBD1 (5 bases). From germline, CDR1 is LNHDA and CDR2 SQIVND (reference sequence). V gave up 1 base and J gave up 7 bases, with 5 bases separating them. This CDR3 is built from 12 residues. The CDR3 region is CASSIGGQPQHF. CDR3 DNA: TGTGCCAGTAGTATAGGGGGGCAGCCCCAGCATTTT.

The chain joins TRBV7-6 to TRBJ1-2, with D perhaps matching TRBD1 (5 bases). Germline V lookup: CDR1 SGHVS, CDR2 FNYEAQ. V dropped 2 bases and J dropped 5 bases, with 6 bases sitting between them. The CDR3 consists of 12 residues. The CDR3 spells CASSLQGYGYTF. CDR3 nucleotides: TGTGCCAGCAGCTTACAGGGTTATGGCTACACCTTC.

This chain connects TRBV5-4 to TRBJ2-1; D gene uncertain. Germline CDR1 reads SGHNT; CDR2 reads YYREEE (reference sequence). Trimming removed 2 bases from V and 9 bases from J, with 12 bases in between. This CDR3 contains 13 residues. The CDR3 reads CASSFLALGEQFF. The CDR3 nucleotides read TGTGCCAGCAGCTTTCTTGCCTTGGGTGAGCAGTTCTTC.

This clone showed up just once. The chain couples TRBV7-2 to TRBJ2-7, with 9 bases matching TRBD1. The trim removed 5 bases at V and 2 bases at J, leaving 10 bases unmatched. CDR1 and CDR2 from the germline V gene are SGHTA and FQGNSA. The CDR3 is 16 residues long. The CDR3 nucleotides read TGTGCCAGCAGCCCAAGTAGGACAGGGGCCACCTACGAGCAGTACTTC. This translates into CASSPSRTGATYEQYF.

The chain couples TRBV7-2 to TRBJ2-3; no firm D call. The CDR3 is 14 amino acids. The germline V gene has CDR1 SGHTA and CDR2 FQGNSA. Between the trimmed V and J ends, which lost 1 base and 0 bases, there was a span of 5 bases. The CDR3 sequence is CASSLVASTDTQYF. The CDR3 region has the DNA TGTGCCAGCAGCTTAGTGGCGAGCACAGATACGCAGTATTTT.

V usage is TRBV7-6 and J usage is TRBJ2-3; D is undetermined. This CDR3 spans 16 amino acids. V was clipped by 3 bases and J by 0 bases, with 13 bases between them. Germline CDR1 and CDR2: SGHVS and FNYEAQ. The CDR3 sequence is CASSFYSTVSTDTQYF. The CDR3 DNA sequence: TGTGCCAGCAGCTTCTATTCTACGGTGAGCACAGATACGCAGTATTTT.

V gene TRBV19 combines with J gene TRBJ1-5; unclear D gene. Germline V gene lookup returns CDR1 LNHDA and CDR2 SQIVND (reference sequence). This CDR3 is built from 17 residues. Trimming removed 1 base from V and 0 bases from J, with 13 bases in between. CDR3 in DNA: TGTGCCAGTAGTATAGGTCGCGGGGTAGGTAGCAATCAGCCCCAGCATTTT. Translated, it gives CASSIGRGVGSNQPQHF.

The chain carries TRBV10-2 and TRBJ2-7; 8 nucleotides line up with TRBD1. V lost 2 bases and J lost 2; bases outside the gene matches: 2. CDR1 is WSHSY and CDR2 is SAAADI in the germline V gene. This CDR3 region has 14 residues. CDR3 nucleotide sequence: TGCGCCAGCAGTGAGAGGGACAGGACCTACGAGCAGTACTTC. This encodes CASSERDRTYEQYF.

This clone was recorded once. The chain is built from TRBV7-2 and TRBJ2-1; 9 bases agree with TRBD2. Trimming removed 4 bases from V and 2 bases from J; junction bases left unmatched: 6. The CDR3 totals 16 residues. The germline CDR1 and CDR2 sequences are SGHTA and FQGNSA. The CDR3 DNA reads as TGTGCCAGCAGCTGGCAACTAGCGGGCGCCTACAATGAGCAGTTCTTC. This gives the protein CASSWQLAGAYNEQFF.